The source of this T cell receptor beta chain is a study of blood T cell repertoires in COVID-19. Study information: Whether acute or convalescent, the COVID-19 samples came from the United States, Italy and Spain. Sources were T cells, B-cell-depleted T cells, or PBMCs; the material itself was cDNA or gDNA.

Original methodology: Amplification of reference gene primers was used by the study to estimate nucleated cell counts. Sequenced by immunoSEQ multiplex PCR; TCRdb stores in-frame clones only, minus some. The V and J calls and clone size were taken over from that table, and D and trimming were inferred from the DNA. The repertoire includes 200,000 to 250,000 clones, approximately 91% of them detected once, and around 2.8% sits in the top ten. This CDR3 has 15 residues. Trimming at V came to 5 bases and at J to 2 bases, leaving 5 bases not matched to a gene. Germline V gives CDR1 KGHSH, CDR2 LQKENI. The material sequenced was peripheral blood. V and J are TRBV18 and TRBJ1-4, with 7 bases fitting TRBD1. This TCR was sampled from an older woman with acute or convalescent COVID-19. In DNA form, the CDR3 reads TGTGCCAGCTCAACAACAGGGGCCACTAATGAAAAACTGTTTTTT. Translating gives CASSTTGATNEKLFF.